The present TCR beta chain was sequenced within a study of cytomegalovirus exposure and HLA in healthy donors. The V gene lost 7 bases and the J gene lost 10 bases, with 13 bases spanning the gap. In germline, CDR1 is MNHNS, CDR2 SASEGT. CDR3 length: 12 amino acids. In regard to this clone: Its antigen remains unknown.

Overall study results and limits: Being productive about 87% or about 30% of the time was typical of most TCR beta V segments in an earlier analysis. Several V segments, TRBV6-2 and TRBV6-3 among them, could not be told apart and were dropped. The likely explanation for a cluster of highly shared sequence variants was sequencing artifact.

PCR involved 60 Vbeta and 13 Jbeta primers. Using immunoSEQ multiplex PCR, the repertoire was profiled, and TCRdb retains in-frame clones only, with some absent. The sample holds more than 85,000 clones, approximately 72% seen once. The chain employs TRBV6-1 and TRBJ1-4, with D unresolved. Sequenced sample: PBMCs. The clonotype comes from a male donor in good health and CMV-seropositive. The CDR3 DNA reads TGTGCCAGCATGAGGGTCCCGGGAAAACTGTTTTTT. It encodes CASMRVPGKLFF.